What follows are 12 T cell receptor beta chains derived from one specimen sequenced in a study of blood T cell repertoires in COVID-19. Produced via immunoSEQ multiplex PCR; TCRdb's table is partial and in-frame only. The sample shows around 390,000 clones, about 87% of them seen only once. Sequencing was performed on PBMCs or T cells enriched from blood (not recorded which). These receptors were taken from a woman aged 45-60 years who had recovered from COVID-19.

V and J are TRBV4-1 and TRBJ2-1; 9 bases line up with TRBD2. The germline gives CDR1 MGHRA, CDR2 YSYEKL. V shed 4 bases and J 3 bases; nucleotides not matched to a gene: 10. The CDR3 has 17 amino acids. The CDR3 coding sequence is TGCGCCAGCAGCCCCCTTATAGCGGGGGACTACTACAATGAGCAGTTCTTC. Translation gives CASSPLIAGDYYNEQFF.

The J gene is TRBJ1-6, the V gene TRBV19; no definite D call. V dropped 3 bases and J dropped 1 base, with 10 bases sitting between them. Germline V gene data show CDR1 as LNHDA and CDR2 as SQIVND (reference sequence). CDR3 length: 16 residues. CDR3 sequence (DNA): TGTGCCAGTAGTATCGAAGGGAGATCCTATAATTCACCCCTCCACTTT. The encoded protein is CASSIEGRSYNSPLHF.

The chain carries TRBV7-2 and TRBJ2-2; D not certain. Germline lookup yields CDR1 SGHTA and CDR2 FQGNSA. V was pared by 6 bases and J by 1 base, with 9 bases between. The CDR3 spans 14 residues. The CDR3 reads CASRLTQNTGELFF. The DNA for the CDR3 is TGTGCCAGCAGGTTGACACAGAACACCGGGGAGCTGTTTTTT.

CDR3 nucleotide sequence: TGTGCCAGCAGCTCCAACAGGGCTCGCCACGAGCAGTACTTC. This codes for CASSSNRARHEQYF. The V gene is TRBV7-2, the J gene TRBJ2-7, with D tentatively TRBD1 (6 bases). Trimming pared 4 bases from V and 5 bases from J, leaving 15 bases between. CDR1 SGHTA and CDR2 FQGNSA come from the germline V gene. The CDR3 extends over 14 amino acids.

The V gene is TRBV6-1, the J gene TRBJ1-4; no clear D. CDR1 and CDR2 from the germline V gene are MNHNS and SASEGT. Trimming left V 0 bases short and J 2 bases short, with 10 bases between. The CDR3 consists of 16 residues. Written as DNA, the CDR3 is TGTGCCAGCAGTGAAGCGCTGGGGAGTACTAATGAAAAACTGTTTTTT. It is translated as CASSEALGSTNEKLFF.

The V and J genes are TRBV29-1 and TRBJ2-4; 11 positions match TRBD2. The CDR3 spans 16 residues. Germline trimming cut 5 bases from V and 1 base from J; bases unmatched to any gene: 7. The V gene's germline CDR1 is SQVTM and CDR2 ANQGSEA. CDR3 loop: CSVFLAGGFAKNIQYF. CDR3 bases: TGCAGCGTTTTCCTAGCGGGGGGATTTGCCAAAAACATTCAGTACTTC.

For this clone: Other DNA sequences in the same sample also yield this CDR3. The V and J genes are TRBV30 and TRBJ1-5; 9 bases are a match to TRBD1. The J segment lost 2 bases and the V segment lost 3 bases, leaving 2 bases of the junction unmatched. The CDR3 is 14 residues long. Germline loops: CDR1 GTSNPN, CDR2 SVGIG (reference sequence). This chain's CDR3 is CAWSRDRGNQPQHF. CDR3 DNA sequence: TGTGCCTGGAGCCGGGACAGGGGCAATCAGCCCCAGCATTTT.

The chain has TRBV6-5 and TRBJ1-4; D remains ambiguous. There are 14 residues in the CDR3. Germline CDR1 and CDR2: MNHEY and SVGAGI. V was cut by 7 bases and J by 0 bases, with 9 bases left in between. The CDR3 DNA reads TGTGCCAGCAACCCGGGAGCAACTAATGAAAAACTGTTTTTT. This sequence encodes CASNPGATNEKLFF.

V usage is TRBV7-2 and J usage is TRBJ2-7, with D maybe TRBD1 (5 bases). The CDR3 covers 14 residues. Germline CDR1 is SGHTA and CDR2 is FQGNSA. The germline V and J ends were trimmed by 4 bases and 3 bases, with 13 bases remaining between them. DNA for the CDR3: TGTGCCAGCAGCTCCAGCCTCGACAGCTACGAGCAGTACTTC. This encodes CASSSSLDSYEQYF.

The chain employs TRBV5-1 and TRBJ2-1, with 10 bases fitting TRBD1. CDR1 is SGHRS and CDR2 is YFSETQ in the germline V gene. J lost 9 bases, V lost 0 bases, and 6 bases had no gene match. The CDR3 contains 15 residues. The CDR3 sequence is CASSLEGTGAGEQFF. The CDR3 nucleotides are TGCGCCAGCAGCTTGGAAGGGACAGGGGCAGGTGAGCAGTTCTTC. Variable domain in full (rest from reference TRBV5-1 and TRBJ2-1): KAGVTQTPRYLIKTRGQQVTLSCSPISGHRSVSWYQQTPGQGLQFLFEYFSETQRNKGNFPGRFSGRQFSNSRSEMNVSTLELGDSALYLCASSLEGTGAGEQFFGPGTRLTVL.

The V gene is TRBV3-1 (or the pseudogene TRBV3-2), the J gene TRBJ1-2; D remains unclear. The CDR3 has 13 residues. The germline V gene has CDR1 LGHDT and CDR2 YNNKEL (reference sequence). Trimming took off 0 bases at V and 5 bases at J, with 7 bases between the two ends. CDR3 sequence reads: CASSQDGRYGYTF. DNA of the CDR3: TGTGCCAGCAGCCAAGATGGGAGATATGGCTACACCTTC.

This clone was seen a handful of times. This chain uses TRBV12-3 or TRBV12-4 with TRBJ1-5, with D perhaps TRBD1 (5 bases). With 3 bases removed from V and 4 bases from J, the gap between germline ends came to 7 bases. The CDR3 consists of 13 residues. The CDR3 sequence is CASSLTDNQPQHF. In DNA, the CDR3 is TGTGCCAGCAGTTTGACAGATAATCAGCCCCAGCATTTT.